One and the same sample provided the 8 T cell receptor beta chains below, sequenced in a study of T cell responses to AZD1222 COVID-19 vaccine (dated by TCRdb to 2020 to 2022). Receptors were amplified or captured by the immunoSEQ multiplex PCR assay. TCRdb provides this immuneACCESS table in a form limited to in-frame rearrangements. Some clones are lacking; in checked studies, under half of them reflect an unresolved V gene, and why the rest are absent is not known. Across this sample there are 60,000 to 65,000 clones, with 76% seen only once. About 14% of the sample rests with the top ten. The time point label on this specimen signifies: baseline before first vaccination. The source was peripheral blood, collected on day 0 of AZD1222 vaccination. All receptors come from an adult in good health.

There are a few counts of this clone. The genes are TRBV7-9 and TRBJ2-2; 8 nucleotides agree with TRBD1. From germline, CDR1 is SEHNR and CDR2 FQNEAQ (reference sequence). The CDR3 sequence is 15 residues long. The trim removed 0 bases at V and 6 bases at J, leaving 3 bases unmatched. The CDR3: CASSLASGGAGELFF. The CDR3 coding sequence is TGTGCCAGCAGCTTAGCATCAGGGGGCGCCGGGGAGCTGTTTTTT. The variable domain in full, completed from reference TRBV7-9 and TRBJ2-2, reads DTGVSQNPRHKITKRGQNVTFRCDPISEHNRLYWYRQTLGQGPEFLTYFQNEAQLEKSRLLSDRFSAERPKGSFSTLEIQRTEQGDSAMYLCASSLASGGAGELFFGEGSRLTVL.

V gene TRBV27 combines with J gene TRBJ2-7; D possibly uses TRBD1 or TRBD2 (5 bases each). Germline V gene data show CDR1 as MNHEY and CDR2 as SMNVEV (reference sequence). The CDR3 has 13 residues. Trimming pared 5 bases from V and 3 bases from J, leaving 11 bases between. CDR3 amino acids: CASSPDGGYEQYF. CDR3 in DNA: TGTGCCAGCAGTCCAGATGGGGGCTACGAGCAGTACTTC.

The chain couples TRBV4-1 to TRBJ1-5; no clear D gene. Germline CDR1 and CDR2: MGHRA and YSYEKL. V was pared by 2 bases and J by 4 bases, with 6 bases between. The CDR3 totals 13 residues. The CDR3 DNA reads TGCGCCAGCAGCCAAACGGGGAATCAGCCCCAGCATTTT. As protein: CASSQTGNQPQHF.

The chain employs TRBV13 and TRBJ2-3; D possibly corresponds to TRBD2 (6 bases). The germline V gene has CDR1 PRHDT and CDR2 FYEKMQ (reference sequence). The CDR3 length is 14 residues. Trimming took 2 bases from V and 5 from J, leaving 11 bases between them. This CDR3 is CASSLTGELDTQYF. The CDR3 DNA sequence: TGTGCCAGCAGCTTAACGGGGGAACTAGATACGCAGTATTTT.

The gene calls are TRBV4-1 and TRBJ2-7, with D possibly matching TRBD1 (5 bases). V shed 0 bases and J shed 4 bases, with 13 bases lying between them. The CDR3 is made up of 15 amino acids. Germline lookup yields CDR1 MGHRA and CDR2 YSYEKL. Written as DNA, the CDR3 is TGCGCCAGCAGCCAAGATTGGCAGGGCGGTTACGAGCAGTACTTC. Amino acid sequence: CASSQDWQGGYEQYF.

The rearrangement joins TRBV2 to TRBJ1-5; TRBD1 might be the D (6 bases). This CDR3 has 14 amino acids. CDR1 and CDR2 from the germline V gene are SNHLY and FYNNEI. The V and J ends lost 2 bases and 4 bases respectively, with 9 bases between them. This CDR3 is CASSEITGNQPQHF. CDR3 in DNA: TGTGCCAGCAGTGAAATAACAGGGAATCAGCCCCAGCATTTT.

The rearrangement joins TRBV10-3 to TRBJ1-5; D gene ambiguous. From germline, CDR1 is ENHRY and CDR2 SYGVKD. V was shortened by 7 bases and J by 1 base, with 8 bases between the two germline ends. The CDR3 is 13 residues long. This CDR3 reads CAIMAGSNQPQHF. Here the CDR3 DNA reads TGTGCCATCATGGCAGGAAGCAATCAGCCCCAGCATTTT.

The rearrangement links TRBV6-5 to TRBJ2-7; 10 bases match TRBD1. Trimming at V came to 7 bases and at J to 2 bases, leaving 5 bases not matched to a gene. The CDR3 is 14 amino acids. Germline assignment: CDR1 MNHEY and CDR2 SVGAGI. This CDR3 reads CASTLGQGAYEQYF. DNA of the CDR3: TGTGCCAGCACCCTCGGACAGGGGGCCTACGAGCAGTACTTC.